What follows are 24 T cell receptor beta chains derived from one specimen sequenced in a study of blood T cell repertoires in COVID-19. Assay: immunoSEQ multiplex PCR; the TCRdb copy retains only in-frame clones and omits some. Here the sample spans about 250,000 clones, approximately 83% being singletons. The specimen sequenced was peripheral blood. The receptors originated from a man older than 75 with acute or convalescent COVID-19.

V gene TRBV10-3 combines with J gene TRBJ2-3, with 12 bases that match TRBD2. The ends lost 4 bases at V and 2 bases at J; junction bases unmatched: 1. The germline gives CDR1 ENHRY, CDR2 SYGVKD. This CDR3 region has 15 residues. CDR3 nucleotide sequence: TGTGCCATCAGTGCTAGCGGGGGGGACACAGATACGCAGTATTTT. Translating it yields CAISASGGDTDTQYF.

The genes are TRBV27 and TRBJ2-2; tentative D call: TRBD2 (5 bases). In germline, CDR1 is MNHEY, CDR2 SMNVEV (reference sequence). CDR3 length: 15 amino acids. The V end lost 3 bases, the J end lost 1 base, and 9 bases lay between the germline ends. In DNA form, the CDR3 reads TGTGCCAGCAGTTTTCGGGGTTGGAACACCGGGGAGCTGTTTTTT. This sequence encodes CASSFRGWNTGELFF.

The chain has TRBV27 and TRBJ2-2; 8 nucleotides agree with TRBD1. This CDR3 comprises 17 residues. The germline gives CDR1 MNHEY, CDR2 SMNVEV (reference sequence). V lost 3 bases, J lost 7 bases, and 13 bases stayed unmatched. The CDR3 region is CASSFHLRTGLIGELFF. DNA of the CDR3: TGTGCCAGCAGTTTCCACCTCCGGACAGGGTTAATCGGGGAGCTGTTTTTT.

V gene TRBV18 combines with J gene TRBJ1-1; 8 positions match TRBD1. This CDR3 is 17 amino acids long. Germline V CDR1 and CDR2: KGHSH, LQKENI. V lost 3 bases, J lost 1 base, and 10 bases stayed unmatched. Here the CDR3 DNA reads TGTGCCAGCTCACCCCAGGGGGCTGGAAGTAGGAACACTGAAGCTTTCTTT. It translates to CASSPQGAGSRNTEAFF.

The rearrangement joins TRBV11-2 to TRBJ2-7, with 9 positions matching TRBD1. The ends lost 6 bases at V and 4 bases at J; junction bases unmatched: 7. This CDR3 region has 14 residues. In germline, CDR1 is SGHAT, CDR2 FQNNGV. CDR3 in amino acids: CASRRTGAGYEQYF. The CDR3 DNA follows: TGTGCCAGCAGACGGACAGGGGCTGGGTACGAGCAGTACTTC.

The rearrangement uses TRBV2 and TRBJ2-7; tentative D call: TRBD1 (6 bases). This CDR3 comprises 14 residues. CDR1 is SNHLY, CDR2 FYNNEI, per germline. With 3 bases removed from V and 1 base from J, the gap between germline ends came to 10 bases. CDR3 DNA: TGTGCCAGCAGTGATAGGGGGATATCCTACGAGCAGTACTTC. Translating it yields CASSDRGISYEQYF. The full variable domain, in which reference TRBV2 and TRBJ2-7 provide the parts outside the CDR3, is EPEVTQTPSHQVTQMGQEVILRCVPISNHLYFYWYRQILGQKVEFLVSFYNNEISEKSEIFDDQFSVERPDGSNFTLKIRSTKLEDSAMYFCASSDRGISYEQYFGPGTRLTVT.

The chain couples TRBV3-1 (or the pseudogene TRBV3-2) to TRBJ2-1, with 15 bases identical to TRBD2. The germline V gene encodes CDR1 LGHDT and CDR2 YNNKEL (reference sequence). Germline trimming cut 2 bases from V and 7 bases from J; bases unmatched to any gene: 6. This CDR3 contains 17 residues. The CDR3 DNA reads TGTGCCAGCAGCCAACTTTCCGGGACTAGCGGGGGGAATGAGCAGTTCTTC. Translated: CASSQLSGTSGGNEQFF.

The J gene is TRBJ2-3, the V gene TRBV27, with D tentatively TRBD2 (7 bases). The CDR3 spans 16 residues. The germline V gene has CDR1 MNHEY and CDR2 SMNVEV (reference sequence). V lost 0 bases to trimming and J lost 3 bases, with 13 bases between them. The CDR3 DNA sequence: TGTGCCAGCAGTTTATCGCAAGGGGGAGGGACAGATACGCAGTATTTT. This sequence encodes CASSLSQGGGTDTQYF.

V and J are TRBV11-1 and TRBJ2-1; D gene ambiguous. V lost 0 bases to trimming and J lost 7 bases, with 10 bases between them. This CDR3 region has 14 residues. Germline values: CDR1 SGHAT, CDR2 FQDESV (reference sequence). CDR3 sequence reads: CASSLARLSNEQFF. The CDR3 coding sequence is TGTGCCAGCAGCTTAGCACGCCTATCTAATGAGCAGTTCTTC.

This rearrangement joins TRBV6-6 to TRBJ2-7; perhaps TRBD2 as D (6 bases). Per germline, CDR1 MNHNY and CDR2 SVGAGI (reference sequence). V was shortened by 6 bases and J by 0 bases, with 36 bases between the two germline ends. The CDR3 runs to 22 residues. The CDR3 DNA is TGTGCCAGCAGCTCTAGGGGATCCCCTGCGGGGTCCCTGGGCTCGAACTCCTACGAGCAGTACTTC. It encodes CASSSRGSPAGSLGSNSYEQYF.

The CDR3 DNA reads TGTGCCAGCAGGGCGTCGGGACAGTCCTACAATGAGCAGTTCTTC. It is translated as CASRASGQSYNEQFF. This sequence joins TRBV6-5 and TRBJ2-1; 7 bases fit TRBD1. The V gene's germline CDR1 is MNHEY and CDR2 SVGAGI. The V gene end was trimmed by 6 bases and the J gene end by 1 base; junction bases not matched to a gene: 6. This CDR3 is 15 amino acids long.

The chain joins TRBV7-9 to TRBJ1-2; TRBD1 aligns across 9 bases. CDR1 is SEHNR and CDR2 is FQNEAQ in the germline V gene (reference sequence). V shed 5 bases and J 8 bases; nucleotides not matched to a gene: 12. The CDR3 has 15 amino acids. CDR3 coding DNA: TGTGCCAGCAGCCATTCCGGGACAGGGTTTCAGGGCTACACCTTC. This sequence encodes CASSHSGTGFQGYTF.

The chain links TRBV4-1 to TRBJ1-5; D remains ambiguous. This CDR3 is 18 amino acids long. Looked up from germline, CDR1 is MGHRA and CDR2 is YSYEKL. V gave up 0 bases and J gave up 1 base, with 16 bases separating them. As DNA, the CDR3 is TGCGCCAGCAGCCAAGATCAGTCGGGTTTTGGGAGCAATCAGCCCCAGCATTTT. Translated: CASSQDQSGFGSNQPQHF.

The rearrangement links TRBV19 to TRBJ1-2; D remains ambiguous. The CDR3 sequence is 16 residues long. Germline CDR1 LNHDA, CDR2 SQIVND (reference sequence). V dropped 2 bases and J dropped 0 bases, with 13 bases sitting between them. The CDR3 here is CASSIYTVTPNYGYTF. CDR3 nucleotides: TGTGCCAGTAGTATATACACGGTGACTCCTAACTATGGCTACACCTTC. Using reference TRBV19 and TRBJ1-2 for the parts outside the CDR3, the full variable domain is DGGITQSPKYLFRKEGQNVTLSCEQNLNHDAMYWYRQDPGQGLRLIYYSQIVNDFQKGDIAEGYSVSREKKESFPLTVTSAQKNPTAFYLCASSIYTVTPNYGYTFGSGTRLTVV.

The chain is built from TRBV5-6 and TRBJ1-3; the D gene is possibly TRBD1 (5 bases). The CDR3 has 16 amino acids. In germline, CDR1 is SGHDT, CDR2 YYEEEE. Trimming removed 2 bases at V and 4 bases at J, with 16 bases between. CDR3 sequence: CASSLTQGIAGNTIYF. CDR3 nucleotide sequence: TGTGCCAGCAGCTTAACGCAGGGCATAGCAGGAAACACCATATATTTT.

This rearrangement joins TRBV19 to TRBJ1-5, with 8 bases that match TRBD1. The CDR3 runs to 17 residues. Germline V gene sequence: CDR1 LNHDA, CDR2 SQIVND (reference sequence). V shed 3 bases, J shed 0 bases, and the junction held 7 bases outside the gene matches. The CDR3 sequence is CASSISRGPISNQPQHF. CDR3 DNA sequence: TGTGCCAGTAGTATTTCCAGGGGGCCCATTAGCAATCAGCCCCAGCATTTT.

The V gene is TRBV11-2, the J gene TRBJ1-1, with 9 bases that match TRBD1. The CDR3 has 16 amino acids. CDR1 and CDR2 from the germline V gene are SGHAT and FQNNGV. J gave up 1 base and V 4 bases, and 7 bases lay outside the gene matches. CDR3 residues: CASSSGQGRGNTEAFF. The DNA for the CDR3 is TGTGCCAGCAGCTCGGGACAGGGACGCGGGAACACTGAAGCTTTCTTT.

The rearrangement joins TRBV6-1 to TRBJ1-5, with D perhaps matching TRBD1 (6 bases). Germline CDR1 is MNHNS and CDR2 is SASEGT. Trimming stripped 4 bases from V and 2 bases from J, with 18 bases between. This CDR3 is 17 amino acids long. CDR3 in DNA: TGTGCCAGCAGTGGTTCGGGGGGGGGCCCGGGCAATCAGCCCCAGCATTTT. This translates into CASSGSGGGPGNQPQHF.

CDR3 protein: CASSSRDRGGGYTF. In DNA, the CDR3 is TGCGCCAGCAGCTCAAGGGACAGGGGAGGAGGCTACACCTTC. The chain has TRBV5-1 and TRBJ1-2; 10 nucleotides line up with TRBD1. J was trimmed by 8 bases and V by 3 bases; bases with no gene match: 7. Germline CDR1 reads SGHRS; CDR2 reads YFSETQ. The length of the CDR3 is 14 residues.

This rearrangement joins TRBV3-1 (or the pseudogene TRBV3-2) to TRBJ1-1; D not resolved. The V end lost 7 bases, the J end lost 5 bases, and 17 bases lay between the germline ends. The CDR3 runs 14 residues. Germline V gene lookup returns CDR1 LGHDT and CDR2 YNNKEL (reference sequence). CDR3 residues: CASTALRGGTEAFF. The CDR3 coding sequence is TGTGCCAGCACCGCACTCCGAGGAGGGACTGAAGCTTTCTTT.

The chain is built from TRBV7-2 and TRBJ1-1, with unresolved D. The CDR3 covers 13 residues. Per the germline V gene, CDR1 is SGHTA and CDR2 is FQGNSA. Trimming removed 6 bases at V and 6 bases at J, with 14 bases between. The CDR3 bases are TGTGCCAGCAGGGCAGGCCTTTGGGCTGAAGCTTTCTTT. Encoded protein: CASRAGLWAEAFF.

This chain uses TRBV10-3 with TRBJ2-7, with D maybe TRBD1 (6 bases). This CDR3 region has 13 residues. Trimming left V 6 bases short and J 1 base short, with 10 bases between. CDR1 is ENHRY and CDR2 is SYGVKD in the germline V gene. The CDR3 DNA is TGTGCCATCAGCTTGACAGGTTCCTACGAGCAGTACTTC. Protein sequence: CAISLTGSYEQYF.

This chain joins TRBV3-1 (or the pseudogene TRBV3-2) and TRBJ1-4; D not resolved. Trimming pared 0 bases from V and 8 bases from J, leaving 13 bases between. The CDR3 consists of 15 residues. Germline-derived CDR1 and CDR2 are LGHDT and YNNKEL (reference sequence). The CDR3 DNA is TGTGCCAGCAGCCAAGATAGCGGGTCTGGGGAAAAACTGTTTTTT. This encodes CASSQDSGSGEKLFF.

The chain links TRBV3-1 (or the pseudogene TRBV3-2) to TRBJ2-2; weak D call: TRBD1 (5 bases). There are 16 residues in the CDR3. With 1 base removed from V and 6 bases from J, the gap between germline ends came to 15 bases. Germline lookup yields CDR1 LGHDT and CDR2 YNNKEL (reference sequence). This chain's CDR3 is CASSQGSSGFPGELFF. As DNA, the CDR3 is TGTGCCAGCAGCCAAGGAAGTTCAGGGTTCCCCGGGGAGCTGTTTTTT.